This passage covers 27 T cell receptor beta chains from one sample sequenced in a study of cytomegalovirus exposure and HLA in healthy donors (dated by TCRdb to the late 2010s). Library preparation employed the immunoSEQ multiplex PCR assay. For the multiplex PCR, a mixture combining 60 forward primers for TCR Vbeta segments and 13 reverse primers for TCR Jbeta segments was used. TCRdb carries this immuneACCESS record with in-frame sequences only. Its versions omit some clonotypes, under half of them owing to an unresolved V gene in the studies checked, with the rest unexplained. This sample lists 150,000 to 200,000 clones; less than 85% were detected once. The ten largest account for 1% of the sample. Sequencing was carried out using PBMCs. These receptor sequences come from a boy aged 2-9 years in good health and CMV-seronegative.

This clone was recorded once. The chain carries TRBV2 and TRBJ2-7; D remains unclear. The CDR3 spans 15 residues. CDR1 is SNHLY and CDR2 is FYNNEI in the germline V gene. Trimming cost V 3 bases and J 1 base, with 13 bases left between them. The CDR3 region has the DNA TGTGCCAGCAGTGACGGAAAACGGAGATCCTACGAGCAGTACTTC. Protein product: CASSDGKRRSYEQYF.

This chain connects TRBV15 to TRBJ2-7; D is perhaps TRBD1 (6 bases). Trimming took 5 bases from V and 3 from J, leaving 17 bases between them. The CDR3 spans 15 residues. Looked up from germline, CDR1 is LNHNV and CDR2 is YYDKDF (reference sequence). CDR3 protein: CATSLFTGRNYEQYF. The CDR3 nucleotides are TGTGCCACCAGCCTGTTCACAGGGCGAAACTACGAGCAGTACTTC.

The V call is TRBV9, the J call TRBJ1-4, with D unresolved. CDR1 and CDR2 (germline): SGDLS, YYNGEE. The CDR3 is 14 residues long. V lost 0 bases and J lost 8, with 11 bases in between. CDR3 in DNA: TGTGCCAGCAGCGTAGCTCCACCGGGGGAAAAACTGTTTTTT. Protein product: CASSVAPPGEKLFF.

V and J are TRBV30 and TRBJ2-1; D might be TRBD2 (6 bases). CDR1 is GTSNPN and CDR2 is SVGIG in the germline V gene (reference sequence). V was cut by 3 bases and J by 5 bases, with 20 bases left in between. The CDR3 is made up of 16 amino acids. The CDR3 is CAWSKTTRGLDNEQFF. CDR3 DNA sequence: TGTGCCTGGAGCAAAACGACTAGAGGGTTAGACAATGAGCAGTTCTTC.

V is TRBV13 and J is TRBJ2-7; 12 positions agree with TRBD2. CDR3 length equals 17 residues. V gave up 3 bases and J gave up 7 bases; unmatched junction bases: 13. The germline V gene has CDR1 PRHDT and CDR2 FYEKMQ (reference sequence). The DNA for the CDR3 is TGTGCCAGCAGCTTGACTAGCGGGAGAGTCGTCGCGAGGGAGCAGTACTTC. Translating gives CASSLTSGRVVAREQYF.

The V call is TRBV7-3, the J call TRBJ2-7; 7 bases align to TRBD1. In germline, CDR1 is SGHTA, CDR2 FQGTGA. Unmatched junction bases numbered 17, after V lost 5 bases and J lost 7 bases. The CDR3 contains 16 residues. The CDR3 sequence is CASSALEGAGGKEQYF. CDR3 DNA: TGTGCCAGCAGCGCTTTAGAGGGGGCGGGCGGCAAGGAGCAGTACTTC.

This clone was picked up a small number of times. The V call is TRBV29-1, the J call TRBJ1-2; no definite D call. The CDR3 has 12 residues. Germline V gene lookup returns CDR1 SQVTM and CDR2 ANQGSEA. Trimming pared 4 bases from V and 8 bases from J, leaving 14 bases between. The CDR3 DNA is TGCAGCGTTGGGTCCGAGACAAAGGGCTACACCTTC. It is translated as CSVGSETKGYTF. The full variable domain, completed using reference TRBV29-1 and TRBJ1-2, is SAVISQKPSRDICQRGTSLTIQCQVDSQVTMMFWYRQQPGQSLTLIATANQGSEATYESGFVIDKFPISRPNLTFSTLTVSNMSPEDSSIYLCSVGSETKGYTFGSGTRLTVV.

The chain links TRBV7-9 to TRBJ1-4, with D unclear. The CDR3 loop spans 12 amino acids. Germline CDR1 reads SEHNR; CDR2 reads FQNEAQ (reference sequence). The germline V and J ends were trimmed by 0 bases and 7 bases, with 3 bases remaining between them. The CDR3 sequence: CASSLAAEKLFF. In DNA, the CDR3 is TGTGCCAGCAGCTTAGCGGCTGAAAAACTGTTTTTT.

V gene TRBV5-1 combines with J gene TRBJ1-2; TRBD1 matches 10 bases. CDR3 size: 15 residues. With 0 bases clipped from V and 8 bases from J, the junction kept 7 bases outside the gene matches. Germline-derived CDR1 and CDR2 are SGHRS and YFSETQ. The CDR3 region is CASSLAVDRGNGYTF. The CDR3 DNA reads TGCGCCAGCAGCTTGGCCGTGGACAGGGGGAACGGCTACACCTTC. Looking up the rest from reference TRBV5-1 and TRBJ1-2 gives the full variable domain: KAGVTQTPRYLIKTRGQQVTLSCSPISGHRSVSWYQQTPGQGLQFLFEYFSETQRNKGNFPGRFSGRQFSNSRSEMNVSTLELGDSALYLCASSLAVDRGNGYTFGSGTRLTVV.

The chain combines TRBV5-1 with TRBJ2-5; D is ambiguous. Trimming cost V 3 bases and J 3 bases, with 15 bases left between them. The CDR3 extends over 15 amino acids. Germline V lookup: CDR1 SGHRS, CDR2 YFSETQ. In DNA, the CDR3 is TGCGCCAGCAGCTCGCCTGGGCAGATAGAAGAGACCCAGTACTTC. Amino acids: CASSSPGQIEETQYF.

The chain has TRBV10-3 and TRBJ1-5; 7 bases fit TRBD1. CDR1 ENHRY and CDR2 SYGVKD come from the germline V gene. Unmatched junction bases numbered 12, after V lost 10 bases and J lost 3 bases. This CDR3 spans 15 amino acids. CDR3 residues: CASAGAGGPNQPQHF. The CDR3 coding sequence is TGTGCCAGCGCAGGGGCAGGGGGGCCCAATCAGCCCCAGCATTTT.

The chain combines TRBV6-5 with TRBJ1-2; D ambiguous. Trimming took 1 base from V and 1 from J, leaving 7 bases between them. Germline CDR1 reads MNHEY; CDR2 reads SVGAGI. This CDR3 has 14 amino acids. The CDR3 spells CASSYFGSNYGYTF. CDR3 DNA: TGTGCCAGCAGTTACTTTGGCAGTAACTATGGCTACACCTTC.

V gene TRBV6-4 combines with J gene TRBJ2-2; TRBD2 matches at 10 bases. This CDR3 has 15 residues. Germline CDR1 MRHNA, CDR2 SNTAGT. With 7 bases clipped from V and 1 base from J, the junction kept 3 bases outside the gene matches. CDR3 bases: TGTGCCAGCAAAGGACTAGCGGAGAACACCGGGGAGCTGTTTTTT. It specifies CASKGLAENTGELFF.

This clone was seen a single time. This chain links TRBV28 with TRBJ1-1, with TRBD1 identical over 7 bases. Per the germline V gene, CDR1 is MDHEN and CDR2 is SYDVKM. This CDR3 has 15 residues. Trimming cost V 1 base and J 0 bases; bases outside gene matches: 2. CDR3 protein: CASSLLDRMNTEAFF. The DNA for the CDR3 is TGTGCCAGCAGTTTATTGGACAGGATGAACACTGAAGCTTTCTTT.

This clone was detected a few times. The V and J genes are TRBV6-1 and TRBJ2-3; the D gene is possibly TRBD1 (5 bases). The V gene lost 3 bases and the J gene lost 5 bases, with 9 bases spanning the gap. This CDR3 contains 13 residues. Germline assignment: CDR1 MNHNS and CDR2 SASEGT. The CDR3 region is CASSDLQGDTQYF. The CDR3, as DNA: TGTGCCAGCAGTGACCTCCAGGGAGATACGCAGTATTTT.

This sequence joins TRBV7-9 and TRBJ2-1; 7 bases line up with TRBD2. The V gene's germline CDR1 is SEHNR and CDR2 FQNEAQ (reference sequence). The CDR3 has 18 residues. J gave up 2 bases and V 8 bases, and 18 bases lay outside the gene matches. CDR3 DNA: TGTGCCAGCGTACCTCCGACTAGCCTTGCCAGGGCCTACAATGAGCAGTTCTTC. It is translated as CASVPPTSLARAYNEQFF.

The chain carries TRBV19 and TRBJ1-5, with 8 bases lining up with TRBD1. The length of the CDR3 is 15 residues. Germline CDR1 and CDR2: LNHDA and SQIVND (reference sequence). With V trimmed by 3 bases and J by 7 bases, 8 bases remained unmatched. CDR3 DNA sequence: TGTGCCAGTAGTATCGAGGACAGGGAATTACAGCCCCAGCATTTT. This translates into CASSIEDRELQPQHF.

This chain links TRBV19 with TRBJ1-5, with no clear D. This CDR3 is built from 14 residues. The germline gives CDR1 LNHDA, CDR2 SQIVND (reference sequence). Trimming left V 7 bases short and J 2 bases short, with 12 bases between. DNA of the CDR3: TGTGCCAGTAATGACGGGGTTGGCAATCAGCCCCAGCATTTT. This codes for CASNDGVGNQPQHF.

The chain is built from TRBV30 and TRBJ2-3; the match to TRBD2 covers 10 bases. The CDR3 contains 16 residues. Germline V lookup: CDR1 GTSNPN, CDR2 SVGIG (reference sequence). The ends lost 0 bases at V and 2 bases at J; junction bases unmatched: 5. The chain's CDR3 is CAWSVLTSGITDTQYF. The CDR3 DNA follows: TGTGCCTGGAGTGTACTCACTAGCGGGATCACAGATACGCAGTATTTT.

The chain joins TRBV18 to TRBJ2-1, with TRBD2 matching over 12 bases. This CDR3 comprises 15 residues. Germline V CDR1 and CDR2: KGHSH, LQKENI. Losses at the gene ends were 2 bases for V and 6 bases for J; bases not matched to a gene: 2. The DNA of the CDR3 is TGTGCCAGCTCACCATCACTAGCGGGAGGCAATGAGCAGTTCTTC. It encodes CASSPSLAGGNEQFF.

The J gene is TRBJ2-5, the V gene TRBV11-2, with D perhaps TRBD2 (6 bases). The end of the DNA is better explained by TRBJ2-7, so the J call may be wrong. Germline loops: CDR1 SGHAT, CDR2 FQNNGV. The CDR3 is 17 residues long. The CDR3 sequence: CASSLAGGWDGPYEQYF. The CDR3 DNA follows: TGTGCCAGCAGCTTGGCCGGGGGTTGGGACGGCCCCTACGAGCAGTACTTC.

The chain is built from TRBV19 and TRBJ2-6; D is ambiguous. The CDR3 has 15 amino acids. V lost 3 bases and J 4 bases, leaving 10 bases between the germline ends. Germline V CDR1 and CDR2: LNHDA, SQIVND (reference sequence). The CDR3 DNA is TGTGCCAGTAGTATGGTAGCTCCCGGGGCCAACGTCCTGACTTTC. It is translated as CASSMVAPGANVLTF. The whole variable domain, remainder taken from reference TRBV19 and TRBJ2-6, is DGGITQSPKYLFRKEGQNVTLSCEQNLNHDAMYWYRQDPGQGLRLIYYSQIVNDFQKGDIAEGYSVSREKKESFPLTVTSAQKNPTAFYLCASSMVAPGANVLTFGAGSRLTVL.

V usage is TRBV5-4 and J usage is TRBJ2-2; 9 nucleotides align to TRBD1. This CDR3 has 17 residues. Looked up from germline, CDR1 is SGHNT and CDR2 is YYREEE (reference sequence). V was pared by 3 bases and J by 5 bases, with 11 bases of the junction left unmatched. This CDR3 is CASSSGKGQGITGELFF. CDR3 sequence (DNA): TGTGCCAGCAGCTCGGGTAAGGGACAGGGTATTACCGGGGAGCTGTTTTTT.

The CDR3 protein is CASSLAGPIPRGYTF. The CDR3 region has the DNA TGTGCCAGCAGCTTAGCGGGGCCCATCCCTCGTGGCTACACCTTC. V and J are TRBV7-2 and TRBJ1-2; D might be TRBD1 (5 bases). The V end lost 0 bases, the J end lost 7 bases, and 15 bases lay between the germline ends. Germline CDR1 is SGHTA and CDR2 is FQGNSA. The CDR3 has 15 amino acids.

The CDR3 nucleotides are TGTGCCAGCAGCGAGCAGGGGGCGGGTGGGAATGAGCAGTTCTTC. Its translation: CASSEQGAGGNEQFF. The rearrangement links TRBV13 to TRBJ2-1; 8 bases map to TRBD1. Trimming removed 5 bases from V and 7 bases from J; junction bases left unmatched: 10. There are 15 residues in the CDR3. CDR1 and CDR2 (germline): PRHDT, FYEKMQ (reference sequence).

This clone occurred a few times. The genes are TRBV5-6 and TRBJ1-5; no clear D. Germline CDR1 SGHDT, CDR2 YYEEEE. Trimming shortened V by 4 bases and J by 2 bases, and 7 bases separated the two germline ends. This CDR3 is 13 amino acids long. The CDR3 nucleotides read TGTGCCAGCAGCCCGGAGGGCAATCAGCCCCAGCATTTT. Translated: CASSPEGNQPQHF.

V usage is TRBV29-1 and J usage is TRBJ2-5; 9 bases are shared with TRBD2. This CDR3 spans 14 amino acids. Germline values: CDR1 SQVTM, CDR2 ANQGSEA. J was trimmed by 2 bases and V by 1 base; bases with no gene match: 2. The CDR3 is CSVEGTSVQETQYF. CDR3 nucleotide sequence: TGCAGCGTTGAAGGGACTAGCGTACAAGAGACCCAGTACTTC.